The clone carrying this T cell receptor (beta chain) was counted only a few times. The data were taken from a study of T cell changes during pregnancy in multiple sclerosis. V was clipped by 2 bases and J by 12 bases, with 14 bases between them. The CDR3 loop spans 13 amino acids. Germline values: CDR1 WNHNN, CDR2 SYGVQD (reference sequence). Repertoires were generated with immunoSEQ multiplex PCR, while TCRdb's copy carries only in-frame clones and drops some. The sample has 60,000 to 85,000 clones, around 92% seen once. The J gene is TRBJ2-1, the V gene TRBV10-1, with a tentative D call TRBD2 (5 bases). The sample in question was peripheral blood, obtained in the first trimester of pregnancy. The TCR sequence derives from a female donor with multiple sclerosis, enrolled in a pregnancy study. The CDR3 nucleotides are TGCGCCAGCAGTGAGCCGGGGATTGACCTGCAGTTCTTC. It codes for CASSEPGIDLQFF.